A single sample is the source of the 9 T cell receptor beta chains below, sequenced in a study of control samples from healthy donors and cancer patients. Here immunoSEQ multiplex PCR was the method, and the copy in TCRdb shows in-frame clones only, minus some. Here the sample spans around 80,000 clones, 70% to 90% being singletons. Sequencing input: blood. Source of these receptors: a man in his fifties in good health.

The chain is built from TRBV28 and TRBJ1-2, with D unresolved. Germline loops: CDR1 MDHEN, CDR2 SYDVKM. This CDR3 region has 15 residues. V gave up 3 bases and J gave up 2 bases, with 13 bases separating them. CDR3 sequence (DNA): TGTGCCAGCAGTTTGTTGGCAGAACAAAACTATGGCTACACCTTC. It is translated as CASSLLAEQNYGYTF.

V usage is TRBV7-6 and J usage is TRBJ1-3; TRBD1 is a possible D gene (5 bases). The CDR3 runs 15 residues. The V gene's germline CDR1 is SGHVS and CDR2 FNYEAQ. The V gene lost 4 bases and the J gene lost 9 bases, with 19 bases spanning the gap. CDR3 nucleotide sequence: TGTGCCAGCAGCTCGCCCTGGACCGAAAGGGGCACCATATATTTT. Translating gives CASSSPWTERGTIYF.

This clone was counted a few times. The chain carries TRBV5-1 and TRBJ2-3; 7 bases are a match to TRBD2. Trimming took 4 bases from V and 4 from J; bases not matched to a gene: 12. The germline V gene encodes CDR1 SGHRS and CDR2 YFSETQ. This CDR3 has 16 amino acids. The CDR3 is CASSPSQSGTSDTQYF. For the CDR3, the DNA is TGCGCCAGCAGCCCTTCCCAGAGCGGGACCTCAGATACGCAGTATTTT.

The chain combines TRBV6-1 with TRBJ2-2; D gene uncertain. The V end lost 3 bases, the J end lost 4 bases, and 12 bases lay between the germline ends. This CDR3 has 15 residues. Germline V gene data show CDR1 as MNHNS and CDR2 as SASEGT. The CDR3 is CASSEGSSGTGELFF. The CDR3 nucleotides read TGTGCCAGCAGTGAGGGTAGTTCGGGCACCGGGGAGCTGTTTTTT.

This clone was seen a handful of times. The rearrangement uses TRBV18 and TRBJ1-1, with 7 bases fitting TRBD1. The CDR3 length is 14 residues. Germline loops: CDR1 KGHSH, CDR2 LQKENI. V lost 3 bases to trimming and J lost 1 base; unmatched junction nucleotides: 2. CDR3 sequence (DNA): TGTGCCAGCTCACCCCAGGGGGGGAACACTGAAGCTTTCTTT. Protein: CASSPQGGNTEAFF.

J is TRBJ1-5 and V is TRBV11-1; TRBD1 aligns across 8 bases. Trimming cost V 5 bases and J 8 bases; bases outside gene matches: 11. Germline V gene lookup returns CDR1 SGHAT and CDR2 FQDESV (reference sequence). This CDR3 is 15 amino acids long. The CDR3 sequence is CASSRGPTGEEPQHF. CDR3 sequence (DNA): TGTGCCAGCAGCCGAGGCCCGACAGGGGAAGAGCCCCAGCATTTT.

CDR3 sequence reads: CASSSRSGATEAFF. CDR3 bases: TGTGCCAGCAGCTCTCGATCAGGAGCCACTGAAGCTTTCTTT. The J gene is TRBJ1-1, the V gene TRBV3-1 (or the pseudogene TRBV3-2); D gene ambiguous. CDR1 and CDR2 from the germline V gene are LGHDT and YNNKEL (reference sequence). The CDR3 consists of 14 residues. Deletions cut 5 bases from V and 4 bases from J, with 14 bases between.

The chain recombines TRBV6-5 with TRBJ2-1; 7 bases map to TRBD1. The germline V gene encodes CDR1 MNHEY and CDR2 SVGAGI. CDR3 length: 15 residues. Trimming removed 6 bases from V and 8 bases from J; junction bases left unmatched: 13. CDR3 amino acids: CASSPQGPLWDEQFF. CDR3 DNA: TGTGCCAGCAGCCCACAGGGGCCTCTTTGGGATGAGCAGTTCTTC.

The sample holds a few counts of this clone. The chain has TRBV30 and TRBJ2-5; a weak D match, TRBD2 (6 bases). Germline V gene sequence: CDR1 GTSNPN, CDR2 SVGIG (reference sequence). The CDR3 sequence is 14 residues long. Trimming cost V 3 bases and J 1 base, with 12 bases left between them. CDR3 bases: TGTGCCTGGAGAACCACTAGCAGCCAAGAGACCCAGTACTTC. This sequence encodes CAWRTTSSQETQYF.